Following are 15 T cell receptor beta chains from one sample sequenced in a study of Ad26.COV2.S vaccination and SARS-CoV-2 variants. Noted treatment: roughly 19 received Ad26.COV2.S at low or high dose, single or two shots; a few received placebo; per-sample allocation not given. Sample collection was performed on day 63 after the first vaccine or placebo injection. Clones were read by immunoSEQ multiplex PCR, and TCRdb kept only the in-frame ones, dropping some. Altogether roughly 400,000 clones are present, about 90% being singletons, with the ten largest covering about 1.6%. The source was peripheral blood, collected in a trial of Ad26.COV2.S vaccine versus placebo. The receptors were sampled from a person aged 18-60 years who received the Ad26.COV2.S COVID-19 vaccine or a placebo.

The CDR3 coding sequence is TGTGCCAGTAGTACCGGGTCCAGCTCCTACAATGAGCAGTTCTTC. It codes for CASSTGSSSYNEQFF. This chain uses TRBV19 with TRBJ2-1; D is undetermined. CDR1 is LNHDA, CDR2 SQIVND, per germline (reference sequence). Trimming removed 4 bases from V and 0 bases from J, with 10 bases in between. The CDR3 sequence is 15 residues long.

The V call is TRBV6-5, the J call TRBJ2-7; a weak D match, TRBD1 (5 bases). The CDR3 covers 13 residues. Trimming left V 7 bases short and J 4 bases short, with 14 bases between. Germline V gene data show CDR1 as MNHEY and CDR2 as SVGAGI. CDR3 DNA: TGTGCCAGCACGAGGCAGGGCCCATACGAGCAGTACTTC. This sequence encodes CASTRQGPYEQYF.

This clone was recorded once. The chain joins TRBV7-9 to TRBJ2-7, with D unresolved. Germline V CDR1 and CDR2: SEHNR, FQNEAQ (reference sequence). CDR3 length: 14 residues. Trimming shortened V by 0 bases and J by 5 bases, and 11 bases separated the two germline ends. As DNA, the CDR3 is TGTGCCAGCAGCTTAGCCCGGACGGATAACGAGCAGTACTTC. Translation: CASSLARTDNEQYF.

The V gene is TRBV27, the J gene TRBJ1-2; 9 positions match TRBD1. The CDR3 covers 17 residues. Germline V gene data show CDR1 as MNHEY and CDR2 as SMNVEV (reference sequence). V shed 5 bases and J 3 bases; nucleotides not matched to a gene: 13. The CDR3 region has the DNA TGTGCCAGCAGTCGGGGGACAGGGAATTTCCAGGACTATGGCTACACCTTC. This translates into CASSRGTGNFQDYGYTF.

This chain links TRBV10-1 with TRBJ2-2, with unresolved D. This CDR3 has 16 amino acids. CDR1 is WNHNN and CDR2 is SYGVQD in the germline V gene (reference sequence). The V end was cut by 2 bases, the J end by 4 bases, with 14 bases between. CDR3 residues: CASSETGGDLTGELFF. For the CDR3, the DNA is TGCGCCAGCAGTGAGACCGGTGGAGACCTCACCGGGGAGCTGTTTTTT.

The chain couples TRBV5-1 to TRBJ1-4; TRBD1 aligns across 7 bases. CDR1 SGHRS and CDR2 YFSETQ come from the germline V gene. The CDR3 runs 14 residues. With V trimmed by 7 bases and J by 4 bases, 7 bases remained unmatched. Here the CDR3 DNA reads TGCGCCAGCGGGGTGACAGGGTTTAATGAAAAACTGTTTTTT. Translation: CASGVTGFNEKLFF.

This clone was recorded once. The gene calls are TRBV21-1 and TRBJ1-2; the tabulated D call, TRBD1, remains unverified against the DNA. TRBV21-1 is recorded as a pseudogene. There are 15 residues in the CDR3. The CDR3 protein is CASSNYRGPGYGYTF. The CDR3, as DNA: TGTGCCAGCAGCAATTACAGGGGGCCAGGCTATGGCTACACCTTC.

The count of this clone is one. The gene calls are TRBV5-6 and TRBJ1-3; D is unresolved. This CDR3 has 14 residues. The V gene's germline CDR1 is SGHDT and CDR2 YYEEEE. V lost 2 bases and J 0 bases, leaving 6 bases between the germline ends. As DNA, the CDR3 is TGTGCCAGCAGCTTATGGTTCTCTGGAAACACCATATATTTT. Amino acids: CASSLWFSGNTIYF.

V usage is TRBV6-5 and J usage is TRBJ2-3; a possible D gene is TRBD2 (5 bases). The CDR3 contains 14 residues. The germline V gene encodes CDR1 MNHEY and CDR2 SVGAGI. V was cut by 0 bases and J by 1 base, with 5 bases left in between. CDR3 region: CASSYSEGTDTQYF. As DNA, the CDR3 is TGTGCCAGCAGTTACTCGGAGGGCACAGATACGCAGTATTTT.

The chain employs TRBV4-3 and TRBJ2-5; a possible D gene is TRBD1 (6 bases). The CDR3 extends over 12 amino acids. V lost 1 base and J lost 7, with 7 bases in between. Per the germline V gene, CDR1 is LGHNA and CDR2 is YSLEER. CDR3 loop: CASSQVGGTQYF. In nucleotides, the CDR3 is TGCGCCAGCAGCCAAGTAGGGGGGACCCAGTACTTC.

This chain connects TRBV10-2 to TRBJ2-2; D is unclear. The CDR3 is made up of 15 amino acids. Germline V CDR1 and CDR2: WSHSY, SAAADI. V gave up 9 bases and J gave up 6 bases, with 20 bases separating them. The CDR3 DNA reads as TGCGCCAGTGAACGGACCTTAGAGTCCCCCGGGGAGCTGTTTTTT. It yields the protein CASERTLESPGELFF.

The chain has TRBV6-5 and TRBJ2-7; D might be TRBD1 (5 bases). The V gene's germline CDR1 is MNHEY and CDR2 SVGAGI. Trimming took off 7 bases at V and 4 bases at J, with 11 bases between the two ends. The CDR3 is 12 residues long. The CDR3 is CASMWQGYEQYF. DNA of the CDR3: TGTGCCAGCATGTGGCAGGGATACGAGCAGTACTTC.

The genes are TRBV7-2 and TRBJ2-7; 7 bases fit TRBD1. CDR1 and CDR2 from the germline V gene are SGHTA and FQGNSA. The CDR3 length is 14 residues. After removal of 6 bases from V and 3 bases from J, the junction contained 8 bases not matched to a gene. CDR3: CASRQGQKNYEQYF. CDR3 bases: TGTGCCAGCAGACAGGGACAGAAAAACTACGAGCAGTACTTC.

The rearrangement joins TRBV7-2 to TRBJ2-2; D is unresolved. CDR1 SGHTA and CDR2 FQGNSA come from the germline V gene. The CDR3 contains 14 residues. Trimming pared 3 bases from V and 2 bases from J, leaving 7 bases between. The CDR3 region has the DNA TGTGCCAGCAGCTTTGGGCGTAACACCGGGGAGCTGTTTTTT. Its protein product is CASSFGRNTGELFF.

This clone was seen once. The rearrangement uses TRBV28 and TRBJ1-5; D is undetermined. The germline V gene encodes CDR1 MDHEN and CDR2 SYDVKM. The CDR3 spans 15 residues. V lost 2 bases and J lost 0, with 8 bases in between. The CDR3 is CASSLEGYSNQPQHF. The CDR3 bases are TGTGCCAGCAGTTTAGAGGGTTATAGCAATCAGCCCCAGCATTTT. Combining the CDR3 with reference TRBV28 and TRBJ1-5 gives the whole variable domain DVKVTQSSRYLVKRTGEKVFLECVQDMDHENMFWYRQDPGLGLRLIYFSYDVKMKEKGDIPEGYSVSREKKERFSLILESASTNQTSMYLCASSLEGYSNQPQHFGDGTRLSIL.